This T cell receptor (beta chain) stems from a study of cytomegalovirus exposure and HLA in healthy donors. Study at large: The early release's HLA-typed donors yielded some 85 million unique TCRs. Study-level results: In a later analysis, V- and J-gene trimming of beta chains associated with a DCLRE1C missense variant, replicated independently. Published work reported that the classifier diagnosed cytomegalovirus status with high specificity and sensitivity.

From germline, CDR1 is KGHSH and CDR2 LQKENI. This CDR3 is 16 amino acids long. After removal of 6 bases from V and 7 bases from J, the junction contained 8 bases not matched to a gene. As to this clone: The antigen is unknown.

With 60 Vbeta and 13 Jbeta primers, the PCR was carried out. Profiling relied on immunoSEQ multiplex PCR, and the TCRdb table lists in-frame clones only, not all of them. Of 69,000 or so clones in the sample, around 76% were seen once. This rearrangement joins TRBV18 to TRBJ2-1; 14 positions agree with TRBD2. This TCR derives from a young man in good health and CMV-seronegative. Material for sequencing was PBMCs. The CDR3 DNA sequence: TGTGCCAGCTCTCGACTAGCGGGGGGGCCGGAGAATGAGCAGTTCTTC. It yields the protein CASSRLAGGPENEQFF.